The text below deals with one T cell receptor (gamma chain). The antigen remains unidentified. The identical CDR3 is also encoded by other nucleotide sequences in the sample. LymphoTrack primers amplified TRG sequences from 200 to 250 ng of biopsy DNA. TCRdb reprocessed the multiplex PCR reads using CATT. Of about 730 gamma-chain clones in the sample, roughly 48% were seen once. This sample was taken from a study of intestinal T cells in coeliac disease. In the study overall: TRG cohort coeliac patients averaged roughly 15 years; controls averaged almost 55. The study, taken as a whole, reports: Reported leave-one-out accuracy of TRD kmer clustering was 75% to 95%. Splitting by age did not yield significant classification despite group age differences.

Genomic DNA came from ten 5-µm formalin-fixed paraffin-embedded scrolls per case. Surplus formalin-fixed paraffin-embedded duodenal biopsies not needed for diagnosis were used, fully anonymised. The CDR3 extends over 14 amino acids. Losses at the gene ends were 3 bases for V and 5 bases for J; bases not matched to a gene: 6. Per germline, CDR1 EGSNGY and CDR2 YDSYNSKV. Sequencing input: a duodenal biopsy. The chain combines TRGV2 with TRGJP1. The source of this sequence is a human donor with celiac disease. CDR3 DNA sequence: TGTGCCACCTGGGACTCTACTACTGGTTGGTTCAAGATATTT. It specifies CATWDSTTGWFKIF.